This T cell receptor beta chain was recorded in a study of CD8+ T cells in alopecia areata. General observations from the study: Treatment with tofacitinib significantly lowered scalp clonality and reduced expanded CD8+ clones among the top 100. Higher clonality was seen in lesional scalp than in normal scalp, especially in alopecia totalis/universalis.

Following extraction, RNA underwent reverse transcription to cDNA, which served as the sequencing template. Method: immunoSEQ multiplex PCR; TCRdb's copy keeps in-frame clones and lacks some. The profile shows some 200,000 clones, about three fifths of them singletons. This clone has ten or more counts. Its antigen is not identified. Treatment specified: oral pan-JAK inhibitor, 5-10 mg twice daily. Collection of lesional scalp punch biopsies and peripheral blood was performed in alopecia areata patients. The sequencing here drew on CD4+ T cells sorted from blood, taken at week 24, from a patient treated with tofacitinib. The receptor was derived from a human donor with alopecia areata.

This CDR3 is CASSQDGGGANVLTF. The CDR3 bases are TGCGCCAGCAGCCAAGACGGCGGGGGGGCCAACGTCCTGACTTTC. The chain is built from TRBV4-1 and TRBJ2-6; perhaps TRBD2 as D (5 bases). Germline CDR1 and CDR2: MGHRA and YSYEKL. Trimming removed 0 bases from V and 4 bases from J, with 7 bases in between. This CDR3 region has 15 residues.